The entry below gives a single T cell receptor beta chain sequence along with its context. This specimen comes from a study of siplizumab effects on memory and regulatory T cells. Per sample, the assay covered about 9.5 x 10^4 TCR templates. This table comes from immunoSEQ multiplex PCR, and its TCRdb copy is limited to in-frame clones, with some not included. The sample has approximately 70,000 clones; about 90% are singletons. V lost 5 bases, J lost 0 bases, and 14 bases lay in between. This CDR3 contains 15 residues. CDR1 is SGHAT and CDR2 is FQNNGV in the germline V gene. Source material: CD8+ T cells sorted from blood. The chain employs TRBV11-2 and TRBJ2-7; D is uncertain. The receptor's source is a human donor in good health. CDR3 sequence (DNA): TGTGCCAGCAGCCCCAGCCTGAGTTCCTCCTACGAGCAGTACTTC. Protein: CASSPSLSSSYEQYF.